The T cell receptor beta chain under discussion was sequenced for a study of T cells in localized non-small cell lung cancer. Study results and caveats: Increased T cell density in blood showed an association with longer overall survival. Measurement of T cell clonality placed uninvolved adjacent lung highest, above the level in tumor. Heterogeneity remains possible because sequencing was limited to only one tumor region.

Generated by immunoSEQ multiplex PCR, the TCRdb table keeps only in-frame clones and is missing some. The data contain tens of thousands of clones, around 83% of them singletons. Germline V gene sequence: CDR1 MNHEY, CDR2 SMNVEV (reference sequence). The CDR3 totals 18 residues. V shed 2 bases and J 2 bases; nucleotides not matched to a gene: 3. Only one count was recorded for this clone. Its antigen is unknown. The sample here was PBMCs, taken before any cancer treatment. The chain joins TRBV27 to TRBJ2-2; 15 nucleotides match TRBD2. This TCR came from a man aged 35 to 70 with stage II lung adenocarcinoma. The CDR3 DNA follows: TGTGCCAGCAGTTTAGGACTAGCGGGGGGGCCCAACACCGGGGAGCTGTTTTTT. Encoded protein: CASSLGLAGGPNTGELFF.